This T cell receptor beta chain emerged from a study of blood T cell repertoires in COVID-19. Across the study: Acute and convalescent COVID-19 samples came from the United States, Italy and Spain. The cDNA or gDNA used as material had been derived from T cells, B-cell-depleted T cells, or PBMCs.

This clone was seen a few times. The J segment lost 6 bases and the V segment lost 0 bases, leaving 2 bases of the junction unmatched. The germline V gene has CDR1 SGHRS and CDR2 YFSETQ. The length of the CDR3 is 13 residues. Per the original data handling: Reference gene primer amplification gave estimated nucleated cell counts. The repertoire was sequenced with immunoSEQ multiplex PCR; TCRdb's copy has only in-frame clones and lacks some. Clone size and the V and J calls come from that table; the DNA yielded D and trimming. This table has approximately 240,000 clones, approximately 80% appearing once.

The rearrangement uses TRBV5-1 and TRBJ1-2, with TRBD1 matching over 7 bases. The source of this sequence is a woman over 75 with active or convalescent COVID-19. Sequenced: peripheral blood. CDR3 loop: CASSLEQGNGYTF. CDR3 sequence (DNA): TGCGCCAGCAGCTTGGAACAGGGGAATGGCTACACCTTC.